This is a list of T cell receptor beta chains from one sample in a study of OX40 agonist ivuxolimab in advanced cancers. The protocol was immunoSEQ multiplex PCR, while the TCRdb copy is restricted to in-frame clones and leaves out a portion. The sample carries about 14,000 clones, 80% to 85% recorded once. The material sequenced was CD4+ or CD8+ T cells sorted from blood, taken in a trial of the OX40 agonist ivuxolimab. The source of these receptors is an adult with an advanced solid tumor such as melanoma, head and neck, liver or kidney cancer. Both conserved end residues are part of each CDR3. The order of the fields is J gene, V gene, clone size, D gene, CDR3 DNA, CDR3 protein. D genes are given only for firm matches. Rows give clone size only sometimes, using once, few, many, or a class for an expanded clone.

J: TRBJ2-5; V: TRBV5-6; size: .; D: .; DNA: TGTGCCAGCAGCTTGGAACAGAGGGGAGAGACCCAGTACTTC; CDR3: CASSLEQRGETQYF
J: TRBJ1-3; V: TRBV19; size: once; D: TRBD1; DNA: TGTGCCAGTAGTTTTGGGACAGGGGTTGGAAACACCATATATTTT; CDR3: CASSFGTGVGNTIYF
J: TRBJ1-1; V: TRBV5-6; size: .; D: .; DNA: TGTGCCAGCAGCGCCGTAGGTCACACTGAAGCTTTCTTT; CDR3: CASSAVGHTEAFF
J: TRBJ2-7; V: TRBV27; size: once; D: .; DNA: TGTGCCAGCAGTTTCCGCGGGACAGAGCAGTACTTC; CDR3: CASSFRGTEQYF
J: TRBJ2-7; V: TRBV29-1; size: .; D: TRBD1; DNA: TGCAGCGTTGAAGAGACGGGACAGAGGTCCCACGAGCAGTACTTC; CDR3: CSVEETGQRSHEQYF
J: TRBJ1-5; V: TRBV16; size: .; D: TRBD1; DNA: TGTGCCAGTTCAGTTACAGGGGGAAATCAGCCCCAGCATTTT; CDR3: CASSVTGGNQPQHF
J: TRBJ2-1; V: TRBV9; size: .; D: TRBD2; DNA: TGTGCCAGCAGCGAGCGGACTAGCGGGGGGTACAATGAGCAGTTCTTC; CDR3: CASSERTSGGYNEQFF
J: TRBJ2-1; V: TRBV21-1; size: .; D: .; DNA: TGTGCCAGCAGCAAAGATTCGAATGGGTCATGGTCTTACAATGAGCAGTTCTTC; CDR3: CASSKDSNGSWSYNEQFF
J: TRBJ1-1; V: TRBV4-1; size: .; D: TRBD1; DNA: TGCGCCAGCAGCCAAGATGCCTGGGACAGGGGCGTTGAAGCTTTCTTT; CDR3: CASSQDAWDRGVEAFF
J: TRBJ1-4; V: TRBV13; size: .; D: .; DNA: TGTGCCAGCAGCATGATAGGGACGGGGGCTAATGAAAAACTGTTTTTT; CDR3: CASSMIGTGANEKLFF
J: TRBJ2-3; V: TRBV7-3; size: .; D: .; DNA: TGTGCCAGCAGCTTAATCCCCACAGATACGCAGTATTTT; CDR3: CASSLIPTDTQYF
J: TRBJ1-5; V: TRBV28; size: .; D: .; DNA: TGTGCCAGCAGTTTATGGACAGATCAGCCCCAGCATTTT; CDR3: CASSLWTDQPQHF
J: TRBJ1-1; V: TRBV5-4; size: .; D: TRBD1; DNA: TGTGCCAGCAGCCCGACAGGGGTGAACACTGAAGCTTTCTTT; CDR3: CASSPTGVNTEAFF
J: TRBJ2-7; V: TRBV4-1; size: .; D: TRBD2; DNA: TGCGCCAGCAGCCAAGAATCTAGCGGGAACCACGAGCAGTACTTC; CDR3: CASSQESSGNHEQYF
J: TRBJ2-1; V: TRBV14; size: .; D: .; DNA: TGTGCCAGCAGCTTCTTCGGCAGCAATGAGCAGTTCTTC; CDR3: CASSFFGSNEQFF
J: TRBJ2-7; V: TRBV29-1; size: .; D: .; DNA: TGCAGCGTTGCCCTCAGGTCCTACGAGCAGTACTTC; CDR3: CSVALRSYEQYF
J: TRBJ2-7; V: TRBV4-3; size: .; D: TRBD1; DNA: TGCGCCAGCAGCCAAGGTCCGGGACAGGGGGATTACGAGCAGTACTTC; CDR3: CASSQGPGQGDYEQYF
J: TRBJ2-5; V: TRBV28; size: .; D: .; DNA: TGTGCCAGCAGTTCCGACCAGACCCAGTACTTC; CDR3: CASSSDQTQYF
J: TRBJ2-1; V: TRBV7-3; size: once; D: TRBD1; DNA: TGTGCCAGCAGCTCAGGACAGGGAGAATACAATGAGCAGTTCTTC; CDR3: CASSSGQGEYNEQFF
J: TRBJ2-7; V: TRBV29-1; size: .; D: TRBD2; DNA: TGCAGCGTTGAGAGGACTAGCCCCTCCTACGAGCAGTACTTC; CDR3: CSVERTSPSYEQYF
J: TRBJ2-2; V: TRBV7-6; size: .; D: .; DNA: TGTGCCAGCAGGAATCCGGGCAGTAACACCGGGGAGCTGTTTTTT; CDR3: CASRNPGSNTGELFF
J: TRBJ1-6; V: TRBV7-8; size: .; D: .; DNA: TGTGCCAGCAGCGAGGGTCGGTCCTATAATTCACCCCTCCACTTT; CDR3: CASSEGRSYNSPLHF
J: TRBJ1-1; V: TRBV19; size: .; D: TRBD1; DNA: TGTGCCAGTAGTGGGGCACTACAGGGGGGGAACACTGAAGCTTTCTTT; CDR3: CASSGALQGGNTEAFF
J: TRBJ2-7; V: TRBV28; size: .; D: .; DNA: TGTGCCAGCAGTTTACCTACCGAGGAACCTGTATACGAGCAGTACTTC; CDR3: CASSLPTEEPVYEQYF
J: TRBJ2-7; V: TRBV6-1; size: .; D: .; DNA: TGTGCCAGCAGTGAACCCTCCGAGCAGTACTTC; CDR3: CASSEPSEQYF
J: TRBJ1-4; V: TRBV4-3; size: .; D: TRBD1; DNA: TGCGCCAGCAGCGCTTACAGGGGATCTGGTGAAAAACTGTTTTTT; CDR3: CASSAYRGSGEKLFF
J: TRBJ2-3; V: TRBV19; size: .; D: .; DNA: TGTGCCAGTAGTATCTGGGCGGGAAGTACAGATACGCAGTATTTT; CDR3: CASSIWAGSTDTQYF
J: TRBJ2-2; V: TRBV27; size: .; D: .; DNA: TGTGCCAGCAGTTTATGGGGCTCGAACACCGGGGAGCTGTTTTTT; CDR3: CASSLWGSNTGELFF
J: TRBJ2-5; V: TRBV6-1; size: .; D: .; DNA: TGTGCCAGCAGTCCCGGGACGGAACTCGGAGAGACCCAGTACTTC; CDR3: CASSPGTELGETQYF
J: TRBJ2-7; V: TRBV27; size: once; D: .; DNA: TGTGCCAGCAGTTTAACAGGGTTGGGCGAGCAGTACTTC; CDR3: CASSLTGLGEQYF
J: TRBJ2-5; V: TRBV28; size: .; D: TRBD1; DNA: TGTGCCGGGGCATGGACAGGCGACGAAGAGACCCAGTACTTC; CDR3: CAGAWTGDEETQYF
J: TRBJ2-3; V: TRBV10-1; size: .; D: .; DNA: TGCGCCAGCAGTGAGGACAGAGAAACAGATACGCAGTATTTT; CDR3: CASSEDRETDTQYF
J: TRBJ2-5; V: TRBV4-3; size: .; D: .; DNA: TGCGCCAGCAGCCAAGCGCTAGCGTGGGAGACCCAGTACTTC; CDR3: CASSQALAWETQYF
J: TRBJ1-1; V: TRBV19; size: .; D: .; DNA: TGTGCCAGTACAGTGGCCGCGAACACTGAAGCTTTCTTT; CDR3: CASTVAANTEAFF
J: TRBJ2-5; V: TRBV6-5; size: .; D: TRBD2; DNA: TGTGCCAGCAGTCTAGCGGGAGGGCTGGGAGAGACCCAGTACTTC; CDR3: CASSLAGGLGETQYF
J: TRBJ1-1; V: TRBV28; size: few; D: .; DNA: TGTGCCAGCAGTTTATCGCCTGAAGCTTTCTTT; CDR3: CASSLSPEAFF
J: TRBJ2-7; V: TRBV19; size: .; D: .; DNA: TGTGCCAGTAGTATAGCGGGGGCAGTTTCCTACGAGCAGTACTTC; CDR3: CASSIAGAVSYEQYF
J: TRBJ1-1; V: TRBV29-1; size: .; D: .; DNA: TGCAGCGTTCCTGGAACTTTCTTT; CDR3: CSVPGTFF